The rows below give T cell receptor beta chains drawn from one sample of a study of Ad26.COV2.S vaccination and SARS-CoV-2 variants. Measured with immunoSEQ multiplex PCR; TCRdb has only the in-frame clones, and not every one. This table has about 350,000 clones, approximately 90% appearing once. Material: peripheral blood, obtained in a trial of Ad26.COV2.S vaccine versus placebo. These receptors all stem from a person between 18 and 65 years old who received the Ad26.COV2.S COVID-19 vaccine or a placebo. Both conserved end residues are part of each CDR3. The order of the fields is V gene, J gene, CDR3 protein.

>TRBV10-2|TRBJ2-1
CASSERGRAKREQFF
>TRBV5-5|TRBJ1-3
CASSLAGPRGNTIYF
>TRBV3-1/TRBV3-2|TRBJ2-2
CASSQVVYGQIEVYTGELFF
>TRBV7-9|TRBJ1-3
CASSLVGGSGNTIYF
>TRBV6-2/TRBV6-3|TRBJ2-7
CASSYRGQGSYEQYF
>TRBV27|TRBJ2-1
CASTTWGHNEQFF
>TRBV5-8|TRBJ1-1
CASSLGMTEAFF
>TRBV19|TRBJ2-3
CASSILAGGTDTQYF
>TRBV14|TRBJ2-3
CASSQGRGPDTQYF
>TRBV12-3/TRBV12-4|TRBJ1-3
CASSLGQDDTIYF
>TRBV5-5|TRBJ1-2
CASSPDRVRIGNYGYTF
>TRBV27|TRBJ1-4
CASSLRGLANEKLFF
>TRBV24-1|TRBJ2-5
CATSDTYKETQYF
>TRBV30|TRBJ2-7
CAWSVDRGQYF
>TRBV25-1|TRBJ1-2
CASSEGASGGYTF
>TRBV14|TRBJ2-7
CASSHSGTSYEQYF
>TRBV6-4|TRBJ1-1
CASSLTANTEAFF
>TRBV18|TRBJ1-1
CASSSGRGAFF
>TRBV29-1|TRBJ1-2
CSVPGTAHTYGYTF
>TRBV7-9|TRBJ2-5
CASSSAGGAGETQYF
>TRBV6-2/TRBV6-3|TRBJ1-6
CASSYSLDTRVSPLHF
>TRBV5-4|TRBJ2-1
CASFSTPGLAGGLNEQFF
>TRBV5-1|TRBJ1-1
CASSLVGRAGALLKF
>TRBV9|TRBJ2-3
CASSPSLTSGDTQYF
>TRBV4-3|TRBJ2-1
CASSQSGTSGYNEQFF
>TRBV7-2|TRBJ1-4
CASSLTPGQGYEKLFF
>TRBV5-1|TRBJ2-6
CASSLEGASGANVLTF
>TRBV4-2|TRBJ1-2
CASSQVFPGRDYGYTF
>TRBV27|TRBJ2-5
CASGPTGTGETQYF
>TRBV7-9|TRBJ1-3
CASSPSGTGIGNTIYF
>TRBV9|TRBJ1-1
CASSAQTGLNTEAFF
>TRBV5-1|TRBJ1-6
CASKKVPDYNSPLHF
>TRBV28|TRBJ2-7
CASSADRGAYEQYF
>TRBV24-1|TRBJ2-2
CATSDSGTGREDTGELFF
>TRBV15|TRBJ2-1
CATSREADVLYNEQFF
>TRBV15|TRBJ1-2
CATKDRGSYGYTF
>TRBV16|TRBJ2-5
CASSQRFEGVQTQYF
>TRBV4-1|TRBJ1-1
CASSYFSGSGTEAFF
>TRBV7-9|TRBJ2-1
CASSLAPGPESYNEQFF
>TRBV12-3/TRBV12-4|TRBJ2-3
CASSQDNTDTQYF
>TRBV11-2|TRBJ2-7
CASSLGTGSYEQYF
>TRBV11-2|TRBJ2-1
CASSPESTWSYNEQFF
>TRBV9|TRBJ1-2
CASSVTLYVGPDGYTF
>TRBV11-2|TRBJ1-1
CASSLIAWRVDTEAFF
>TRBV6-2/TRBV6-3|TRBJ2-7
CASSSFDRAYEQYF